The 16 T cell receptor beta chains given below trace back to one sample, sequenced in a study of identical twins. In TCRdb, the 5' RACE reads were re-called with MiXCR into one record per CDR3 protein. Of roughly 690,000 distinct CDR3 sequences in the sample, around 20% were seen once. These data also featured in a second study, about T cells expressing NK-cell markers.

Material for sequencing was PBMCs. Source of these receptors: a woman younger than 35 in good health.

The chain combines TRBV2 with TRBJ2-1; D not certain. The V gene lost 5 bases and the J gene lost 7 bases, with 12 bases spanning the gap. CDR1 is SNHLY, CDR2 FYNNEI, per germline. The CDR3 consists of 13 residues. The CDR3 region is CASSLMDRNEQFF. The CDR3 bases are TGTGCCAGCAGTCTAATGGATAGGAATGAGCAGTTCTTC.

The J gene is TRBJ1-2, the V gene TRBV29-1, with D possibly matching TRBD1 (6 bases). Germline V gene data show CDR1 as SQVTM and CDR2 as ANQGSEA. V lost 6 bases to trimming and J lost 2 bases, with 13 bases between them. The CDR3 totals 13 residues. CDR3 residues: CSVRQARNYGYTF. The CDR3 nucleotides read TGCAGCGTCCGACAGGCCCGAAACTATGGCTACACCTTC.

This rearrangement joins TRBV4-1 to TRBJ2-3, with D possibly being TRBD1 or TRBD2 (5 bases each). This CDR3 region has 17 residues. Germline-derived CDR1 and CDR2 are MGHRA and YSYEKL. V was shortened by 1 base and J by 2 bases, with 16 bases between the two germline ends. The CDR3 sequence: CASSQGWGIRVTDTQYF. The CDR3 DNA sequence: TGCGCCAGCAGCCAAGGTTGGGGGATTAGGGTCACAGATACGCAGTATTTT.

The rearrangement uses TRBV6-4 and TRBJ2-1; 11 nucleotides line up with TRBD1. This CDR3 region has 14 residues. Losses at the gene ends were 6 bases for V and 9 bases for J; bases not matched to a gene: 7. Germline CDR1 reads MRHNA; CDR2 reads SNTAGT. CDR3 nucleotides: TGTGCCAGCAGCCCCCGGGGACAGGGGGGTGAGCAGTTCTTC. It yields the protein CASSPRGQGGEQFF.

The genes are TRBV27 and TRBJ2-1, with 7 bases matching TRBD2. Germline CDR1 reads MNHEY; CDR2 reads SMNVEV (reference sequence). CDR3 length: 15 residues. Trimming cost V 5 bases and J 6 bases; bases outside gene matches: 10. CDR3 loop: CASSLLRDYGNEQFF. As DNA, the CDR3 is TGTGCCAGCAGTCTCCTCCGGGACTATGGCAATGAGCAGTTCTTC.

This clonotype was counted ten times or more. The chain carries TRBV20-1 and TRBJ2-7; TRBD2 is a possible D gene (6 bases). This CDR3 spans 14 amino acids. Germline V CDR1 and CDR2: DFQATT, SNEGSKA (reference sequence). V was pared by 3 bases and J by 1 base, with 13 bases between. The CDR3 here is CSASLVADSYEQYF. CDR3 DNA: TGCAGTGCTAGTTTGGTAGCGGATTCCTACGAGCAGTACTTC.

V and J are TRBV4-2 and TRBJ2-5; 9 bases are shared with TRBD2. In germline, CDR1 is LGHNA, CDR2 YNFKEQ. CDR3 length equals 17 residues. Trimming cost V 1 base and J 0 bases; bases outside gene matches: 6. In nucleotides, the CDR3 is TGTGCCAGCAGCCAAGGGTCCGGACTAGCGTACCAAGAGACCCAGTACTTC. It translates to CASSQGSGLAYQETQYF.

The V call is TRBV6-4, the J call TRBJ2-7; D is undetermined. With 5 bases removed from V and 3 bases from J, the gap between germline ends came to 17 bases. The CDR3 length is 15 residues. Germline CDR1 is MRHNA and CDR2 is SNTAGT. CDR3 nucleotide sequence: TGTGCCAGCAGTCCCGATTTCCCTGCTGACTACGAGCAGTACTTC. Its translation: CASSPDFPADYEQYF.

The sample holds many counts of this clonotype. The V call is TRBV12-3 or TRBV12-4, the J call TRBJ2-1; unclear D gene. V was cut by 1 base and J by 7 bases, with 14 bases left in between. The CDR3 extends over 15 amino acids. The CDR3 DNA follows: TGTGCCAGCAGTTTAGGTTTAGCTCTGCAGAATGAGCAGTTCTTC. As protein: CASSLGLALQNEQFF.

This sequence joins TRBV30 and TRBJ1-1, with D hard to call. Germline V lookup: CDR1 GTSNPN, CDR2 SVGIG (reference sequence). This CDR3 has 11 residues. V was pared by 8 bases and J by 3 bases, with 10 bases between. This CDR3 reads CALGVDTEAFF. The CDR3 DNA follows: TGTGCCCTTGGGGTAGACACTGAAGCTTTCTTT. Filled out from reference TRBV30 and TRBJ1-1, the complete variable domain reads SQTIHQWPATLVQPVGSPLSLECTVEGTSNPNLYWYRQAAGRGLQLLFYSVGIGQISSEVPQNLSASRPQDRQFILSSKKLLLSDSGFYLCALGVDTEAFFGQGTRLTVV.

In DNA, the CDR3 is TGCAGTGCTAGAGATCTTGCGGGGGGGAGGTACAATGAGCAGTTCTTC. Translating it yields CSARDLAGGRYNEQFF. The chain combines TRBV20-1 with TRBJ2-1; 9 bases map to TRBD2. The CDR3 is 16 amino acids. Per the germline V gene, CDR1 is DFQATT and CDR2 is SNEGSKA (reference sequence). V lost 0 bases and J lost 4; bases outside the gene matches: 7.

The chain uses TRBV3-1 and TRBJ1-6, with a weak D call TRBD1 (5 bases). The CDR3 consists of 14 residues. V was trimmed by 6 bases and J by 10 bases, leaving 16 bases between them. Germline lookup yields CDR1 LGHDT and CDR2 YNNKEL (reference sequence). The CDR3 DNA follows: TGTGCCAGCAGTCCGACGTGGGGGGAGTCACCCCTCCACTTT. This codes for CASSPTWGESPLHF.

This clonotype was observed a handful of times. The chain links TRBV11-1 to TRBJ1-3; 10 bases fit TRBD1. From germline, CDR1 is SGHAT and CDR2 FQDESV (reference sequence). CDR3 length equals 20 residues. The ends lost 3 bases at V and 0 bases at J; junction bases unmatched: 14. The CDR3 here is CASSFTRQGAFTYSGNTIYF. The CDR3 nucleotides are TGTGCCAGCAGCTTTACAAGACAGGGGGCCTTTACATACTCTGGAAACACCATATATTTT.

This clonotype occurred many times. The V and J genes are TRBV29-1 and TRBJ2-5, with D perhaps TRBD2 (5 bases). The V end lost 3 bases, the J end lost 2 bases, and 10 bases lay between the germline ends. This CDR3 is built from 13 residues. The germline gives CDR1 SQVTM, CDR2 ANQGSEA. CDR3 DNA: TGCAGCGTTGAGCCACCGGGACAAGAGACCCAGTACTTC. Its protein is CSVEPPGQETQYF.

The chain couples TRBV14 to TRBJ2-3; no firm D call. The V gene's germline CDR1 is SGHDN and CDR2 FVKESK. V was trimmed by 2 bases and J by 7 bases, leaving 13 bases between them. The CDR3 is 14 amino acids. CDR3 sequence: CASSQQDIDYTQYF. The CDR3 DNA is TGTGCCAGCAGCCAACAAGACATTGACTATACGCAGTATTTT.

The chain carries TRBV20-1 and TRBJ2-4; D is possibly TRBD1 (6 bases). Looked up from germline, CDR1 is DFQATT and CDR2 is SNEGSKA (reference sequence). The CDR3 extends over 13 amino acids. Trimming cost V 8 bases and J 9 bases, with 20 bases left between them. CDR3 amino acids: CSRSQGGQGIQYF. The CDR3, as DNA: TGCAGTCGGTCACAGGGTGGCCAGGGCATTCAGTACTTC.